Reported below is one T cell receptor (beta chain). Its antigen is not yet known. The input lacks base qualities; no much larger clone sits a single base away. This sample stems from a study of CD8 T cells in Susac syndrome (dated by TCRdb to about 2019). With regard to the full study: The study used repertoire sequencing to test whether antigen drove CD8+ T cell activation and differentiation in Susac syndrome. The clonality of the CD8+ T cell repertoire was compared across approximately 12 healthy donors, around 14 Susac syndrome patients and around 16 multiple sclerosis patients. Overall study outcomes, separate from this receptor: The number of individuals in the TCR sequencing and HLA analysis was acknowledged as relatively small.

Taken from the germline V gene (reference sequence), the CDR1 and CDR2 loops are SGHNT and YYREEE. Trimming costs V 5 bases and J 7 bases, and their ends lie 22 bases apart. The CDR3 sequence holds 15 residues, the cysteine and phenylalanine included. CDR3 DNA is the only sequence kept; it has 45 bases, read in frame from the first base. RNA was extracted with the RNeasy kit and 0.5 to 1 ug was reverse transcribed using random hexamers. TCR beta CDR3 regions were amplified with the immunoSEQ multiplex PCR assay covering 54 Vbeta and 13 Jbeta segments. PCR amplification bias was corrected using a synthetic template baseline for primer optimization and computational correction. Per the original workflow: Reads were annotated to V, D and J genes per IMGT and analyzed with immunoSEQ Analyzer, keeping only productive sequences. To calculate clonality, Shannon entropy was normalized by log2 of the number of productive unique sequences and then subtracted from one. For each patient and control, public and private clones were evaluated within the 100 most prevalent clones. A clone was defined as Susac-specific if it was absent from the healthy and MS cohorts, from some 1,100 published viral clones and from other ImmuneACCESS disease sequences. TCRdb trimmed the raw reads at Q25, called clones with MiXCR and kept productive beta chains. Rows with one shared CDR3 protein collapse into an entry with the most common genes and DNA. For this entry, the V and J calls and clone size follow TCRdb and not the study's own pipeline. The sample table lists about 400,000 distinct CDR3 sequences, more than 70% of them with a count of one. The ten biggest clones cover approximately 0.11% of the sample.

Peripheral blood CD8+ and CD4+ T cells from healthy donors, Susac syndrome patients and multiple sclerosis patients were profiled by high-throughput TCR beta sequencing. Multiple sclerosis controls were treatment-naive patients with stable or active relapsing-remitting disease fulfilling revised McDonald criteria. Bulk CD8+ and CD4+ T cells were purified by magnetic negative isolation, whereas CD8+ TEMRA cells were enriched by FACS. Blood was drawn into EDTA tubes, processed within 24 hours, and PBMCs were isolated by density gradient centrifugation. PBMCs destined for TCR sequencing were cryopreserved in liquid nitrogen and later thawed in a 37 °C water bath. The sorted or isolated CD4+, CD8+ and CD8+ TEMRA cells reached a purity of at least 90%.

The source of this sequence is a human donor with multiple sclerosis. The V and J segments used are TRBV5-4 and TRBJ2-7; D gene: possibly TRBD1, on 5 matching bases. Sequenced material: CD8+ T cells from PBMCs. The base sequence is TGTGCCAGCAGACCCGTAGGGGCCACCTACGAAGAGCAGTACTTC. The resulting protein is CASRPVGATYEEQYF.